A selection of T cell receptor beta chains follows, all from one sample in a study of ipilimumab plus nivolumab after autologous stem cell transplantation. Data came from immunoSEQ multiplex PCR; TCRdb stores just in-frame clones and leaves some out. The sample shows 20,000 to 25,000 clones, roughly 74% of them seen only once. The input for sequencing was PBMCs, taken in a trial of ipilimumab plus nivolumab as post-transplant consolidation. Every receptor here comes from a male donor with diffuse large B-cell lymphoma. Each CDR3 is given with its conserved first and last residue. Fields, in order: V gene, clone size, D gene, J gene, CDR3 DNA, CDR3 protein. A D gene is named only where the DNA matches it firmly. The size entry is marked missing in some rows and otherwise reads once, few, many or a size class.

V: TRBV5-1; size: .; D: TRBD1; J: TRBJ1-3; DNA: TGCGCCAGCAGCCGATTAGAACAGGGGGCTGGAAACACCATATATTTT; CDR3: CASSRLEQGAGNTIYF
V: TRBV19; size: few; D: .; J: TRBJ2-7; DNA: TGTGCCAGCAAGGAAAGCGGGTCCTACGAGCAGTACTTC; CDR3: CASKESGSYEQYF
V: TRBV19; size: .; D: .; J: TRBJ2-1; DNA: TGTGCCAGTAGTTTGTCCTACAATGAGCAGTTCTTC; CDR3: CASSLSYNEQFF
V: TRBV5-1; size: .; D: TRBD2; J: TRBJ2-7; DNA: TGCGCCAGCAGGGGGCGGGAGGGCCACCACGAGCAGTACTTC; CDR3: CASRGREGHHEQYF
V: TRBV6-5; size: .; D: .; J: TRBJ2-7; DNA: TGTGCCAGCAGTGAAACCTACAGGGTCTACGAGCAGTACTTC; CDR3: CASSETYRVYEQYF
V: TRBV18; size: .; D: .; J: TRBJ1-1; DNA: TGTGCCAGCTCACCACCGGGGGGGGCTAAGAACACTGAAGCTTTCTTT; CDR3: CASSPPGGAKNTEAFF
V: TRBV19; size: .; D: TRBD2; J: TRBJ2-1; DNA: TGTGCCAGTAGTATTTCTGGGAGTGGACTAGCGGTTTTCAATGAGCAGTTCTTC; CDR3: CASSISGSGLAVFNEQFF
V: TRBV27; size: .; D: TRBD1; J: TRBJ2-7; DNA: TGTGCCAGCAGTGACCGGGACAGGGGGGGCGAGCAGTACTTC; CDR3: CASSDRDRGGEQYF
V: TRBV5-1; size: .; D: TRBD2; J: TRBJ2-5; DNA: TGCGCCAGCAGCTTGGCCGTCGGCGGGAGGGCCAGAGAGACCCAGTACTTC; CDR3: CASSLAVGGRARETQYF
V: TRBV6-1; size: .; D: .; J: TRBJ2-7; DNA: TGTGCCAGCAGAACCGGGCCCACTCCCCTCTACGAGCAGTACTTC; CDR3: CASRTGPTPLYEQYF
V: TRBV10-3; size: medium-sized; D: .; J: TRBJ2-7; DNA: TGTGCCATCAGTCCGGGACGCGACGAGCAGTACTTC; CDR3: CAISPGRDEQYF
V: TRBV7-9; size: .; D: .; J: TRBJ1-2; DNA: TGTGCCAGCAGCTCTTTCCAGGGGCTCTATGGCTACACCTTC; CDR3: CASSSFQGLYGYTF
V: TRBV18; size: .; D: .; J: TRBJ2-7; DNA: TGTGCCAGCTCACCACTCGGCGCCACCTACGAGCAGTACTTC; CDR3: CASSPLGATYEQYF
V: TRBV30; size: .; D: TRBD1; J: TRBJ1-6; DNA: TGTGCCTGGAGTTTGGACAGGGGAGGGAATTCACCCCTCCACTTT; CDR3: CAWSLDRGGNSPLHF
V: TRBV5-1; size: .; D: TRBD1; J: TRBJ1-6; DNA: TGCGCCAGCAGCTTCGGACAGGATTCACCCCTCCACTTT; CDR3: CASSFGQDSPLHF
V: TRBV2; size: .; D: .; J: TRBJ2-7; DNA: TGTACTCATTACCCCTCCATGGGTGGATACGAGCAGTACTTC; CDR3: CTHYPSMGGYEQYF
V: TRBV7-6; size: .; D: .; J: TRBJ2-4; DNA: TGTGCCAGCAGCTTAACGGCCAAAAACATTCAGTACTTC; CDR3: CASSLTAKNIQYF
V: TRBV5-4; size: .; D: TRBD2; J: TRBJ2-7; DNA: TGTGCCAGCAGCCCGGAGGGAGGGCGGCCCTACGAGCAGTACTTC; CDR3: CASSPEGGRPYEQYF
V: TRBV5-1; size: .; D: .; J: TRBJ1-1; DNA: TGCGCCAGCAGAAGCCCTGCAGGGGACGCCACTGAAGCTTTCTTT; CDR3: CASRSPAGDATEAFF
V: TRBV12-5; size: .; D: .; J: TRBJ2-5; DNA: TGTGCTAGCGCCCCCCCCGGGGAAGAGACCCAGTACTTC; CDR3: CASAPPGEETQYF
V: TRBV28; size: .; D: TRBD1; J: TRBJ2-4; DNA: TGTGCCAGCAGTTCCCTAGGGACAGCCAGCTTC; CDR3: CASSSLGTASF
V: TRBV18; size: .; D: TRBD1; J: TRBJ1-2; DNA: TGTGCCAGCTCACCAGGCACGGGACAGGGAAACTATGGCTACACCTTC; CDR3: CASSPGTGQGNYGYTF
V: TRBV5-5; size: once; D: .; J: TRBJ1-3; DNA: TGTGCCAGCAGCGTCAGGGACTCTGGAAACACCATATATTTT; CDR3: CASSVRDSGNTIYF
V: TRBV6-5; size: .; D: .; J: TRBJ2-7; DNA: TGTGCCAGCAGTTCGAGGGGCAGTGTCTCCTACGAGCAGTACTTC; CDR3: CASSSRGSVSYEQYF
V: TRBV2; size: few; D: TRBD1; J: TRBJ1-2; DNA: TGTGCCTCGGGACAGACGTATTGGATAGATGGCTACACCTTC; CDR3: CASGQTYWIDGYTF
V: TRBV18; size: .; D: .; J: TRBJ1-2; DNA: TGTGCCAGCTCGCCAGGACCGGCCCTCTATGGCTACACCTTC; CDR3: CASSPGPALYGYTF
V: TRBV27; size: .; D: .; J: TRBJ2-7; DNA: TGTGCCAGCAGTTTATTGGGGTCACCAAGACACGAGCAGTACTTC; CDR3: CASSLLGSPRHEQYF
V: TRBV19; size: .; D: .; J: TRBJ1-1; DNA: TGTGCCAGTAGTATAGGGCTTACTGAAGCTTTCTTT; CDR3: CASSIGLTEAFF
V: TRBV29-1; size: .; D: .; J: TRBJ2-7; DNA: TGCAGCGTTGCAGTTGACTCCTACGAGCAGTACTTC; CDR3: CSVAVDSYEQYF
V: TRBV9; size: .; D: TRBD1; J: TRBJ2-6; DNA: TGTGCCAGCAGCCCCCGGGACAGGGACAATTCTGGGGCCAACGTCCTGACTTTC; CDR3: CASSPRDRDNSGANVLTF
V: TRBV6-1; size: .; D: TRBD2; J: TRBJ2-3; DNA: TGTGCCAGCACGGGGGGTAACACAGATACGCAGTATTTT; CDR3: CASTGGNTDTQYF
V: TRBV25-1; size: .; D: .; J: TRBJ2-2; DNA: TGTGCCACCTACGGGACGGCGAACACCGGGGAGCTGTTTTTT; CDR3: CATYGTANTGELFF
V: TRBV5-4; size: .; D: .; J: TRBJ2-5; DNA: TGTGCCAGCAGCATATACAGGGATATAGAGACCCAGTACTTC; CDR3: CASSIYRDIETQYF
V: TRBV5-6; size: .; D: TRBD1; J: TRBJ1-1; DNA: TGTGCCAGCAGCTTTCTGGGACAGGGGGCCGGGAACACTGAAGCTTTCTTT; CDR3: CASSFLGQGAGNTEAFF
V: TRBV7-9; size: .; D: .; J: TRBJ2-3; DNA: TGTGCCAGCAGCTTAATCGGCGGGACCGCAGATACGCAGTATTTT; CDR3: CASSLIGGTADTQYF
V: TRBV27; size: .; D: .; J: TRBJ2-3; DNA: TGTGCCAGCAGAATTGCTGGTAAGGATACGCAGTATTTT; CDR3: CASRIAGKDTQYF
V: TRBV18; size: few; D: .; J: TRBJ1-2; DNA: TGTGCCAGCTCACCAATGGGTGTCCTCACCGGCGGCTACACCTTC; CDR3: CASSPMGVLTGGYTF
V: TRBV14; size: .; D: .; J: TRBJ1-1; DNA: TGTGCCAGCAGCAAACAGGGCGTTAACACTGAAGCTTTCTTT; CDR3: CASSKQGVNTEAFF
V: TRBV2; size: once; D: .; J: TRBJ1-3; DNA: TGTGCCAGCAGTGTCACAGGTTGGACTGGAAACACCATATATTTT; CDR3: CASSVTGWTGNTIYF
V: TRBV6-6; size: .; D: TRBD1; J: TRBJ2-1; DNA: TGTGCCAGCAGTCAGGGGGCCCTCAATGAGCAGTTCTTC; CDR3: CASSQGALNEQFF
V: TRBV30; size: .; D: TRBD1; J: TRBJ2-5; DNA: TGTGCCTGGGGACAGGGCCAAGAGACCCAGTACTTC; CDR3: CAWGQGQETQYF
V: TRBV5-4; size: .; D: .; J: TRBJ2-5; DNA: TGTGCCAGCAGCTTTCAAGAGACCCAGTACTTC; CDR3: CASSFQETQYF
V: TRBV5-4; size: .; D: TRBD1; J: TRBJ1-1; DNA: TGTGCCAGCAGCTTAAGTAGGGGGCAGGGGGTGGACACTGAAGCTTTCTTT; CDR3: CASSLSRGQGVDTEAFF
V: TRBV2; size: few; D: .; J: TRBJ1-1; DNA: TGTGCCAGCAGTGAAAACAAGGGGGTCCCTCGAGCTTTCTTT; CDR3: CASSENKGVPRAFF
V: TRBV27; size: .; D: .; J: TRBJ1-1; DNA: TGTGCCAGCAGGGGGCATAAGAACACTGAAGCTTTCTTT; CDR3: CASRGHKNTEAFF
V: TRBV7-2; size: once; D: TRBD2; J: TRBJ2-1; DNA: TGTGCCAGCAGCTTAGTTTCCGGGACTAGCGGGGCGTCCTGGGTTGAGCAGTTCTTC; CDR3: CASSLVSGTSGASWVEQFF
V: TRBV19; size: .; D: TRBD1; J: TRBJ2-7; DNA: TGTGCCAGTAGTACCGACGGGACAGGGGCTTACGAGCAGTACTTC; CDR3: CASSTDGTGAYEQYF
V: TRBV10-3; size: .; D: TRBD2; J: TRBJ2-7; DNA: TGTGCCACCCGAGAGACTAGCGGGAACTCCTACGAGCAGTACTTC; CDR3: CATRETSGNSYEQYF
V: TRBV6-6; size: .; D: .; J: TRBJ2-3; DNA: TGTGCCAGCACCTCCCAGGAAGATACGCAGTATTTT; CDR3: CASTSQEDTQYF
V: TRBV5-1; size: .; D: .; J: TRBJ1-1; DNA: TGCGCCAGCAGCGTCCAGGAAGACACTGAAGCTTTCTTT; CDR3: CASSVQEDTEAFF
V: TRBV20-1; size: .; D: .; J: TRBJ1-2; DNA: TGCAGTGCGGAGGGCGGATATGGCTACACCTTC; CDR3: CSAEGGYGYTF
V: TRBV5-1; size: .; D: TRBD1; J: TRBJ2-1; DNA: TGCGCCAGCACCGACAGGGGAAGAGTTGATGAGCAGTTCTTC; CDR3: CASTDRGRVDEQFF
V: TRBV19; size: .; D: .; J: TRBJ2-7; DNA: TGTGCCAGTAGTATAGCAGGCTCTGACGAGCAGTACTTC; CDR3: CASSIAGSDEQYF
V: TRBV19; size: .; D: TRBD1; J: TRBJ1-5; DNA: TGTGCCAGTAGAGGGACAGACCTTAGCAATCAGCCCCAGCATTTT; CDR3: CASRGTDLSNQPQHF
V: TRBV9; size: .; D: TRBD2; J: TRBJ2-7; DNA: TGTGCCAGCAGCGTTAGCGGGAGGGCAGAGCACGAGCAGTACTTC; CDR3: CASSVSGRAEHEQYF